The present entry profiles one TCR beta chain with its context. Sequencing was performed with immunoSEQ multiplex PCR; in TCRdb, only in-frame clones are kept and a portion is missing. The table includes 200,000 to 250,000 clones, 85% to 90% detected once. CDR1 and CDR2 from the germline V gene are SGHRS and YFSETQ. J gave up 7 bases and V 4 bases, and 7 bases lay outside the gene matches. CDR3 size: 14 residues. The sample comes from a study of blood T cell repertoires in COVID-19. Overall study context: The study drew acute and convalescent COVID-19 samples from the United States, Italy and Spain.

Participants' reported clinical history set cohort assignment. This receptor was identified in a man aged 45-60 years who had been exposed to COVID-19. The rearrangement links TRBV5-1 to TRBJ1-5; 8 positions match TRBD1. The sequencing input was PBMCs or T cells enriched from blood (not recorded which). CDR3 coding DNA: TGCGCCAGCAGCCCCGGACAGGGCGCGCAGCCCCAGCATTTT. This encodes CASSPGQGAQPQHF.